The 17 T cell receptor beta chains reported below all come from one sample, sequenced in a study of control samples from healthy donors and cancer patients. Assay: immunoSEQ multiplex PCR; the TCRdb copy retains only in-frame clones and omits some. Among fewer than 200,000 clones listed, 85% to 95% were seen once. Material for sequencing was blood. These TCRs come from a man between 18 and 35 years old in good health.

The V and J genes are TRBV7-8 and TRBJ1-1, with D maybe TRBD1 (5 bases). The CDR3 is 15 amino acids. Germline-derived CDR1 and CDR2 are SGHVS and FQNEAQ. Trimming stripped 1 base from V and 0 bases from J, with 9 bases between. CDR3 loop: CASSLGQSMNTEAFF. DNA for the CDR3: TGTGCCAGCAGCTTAGGACAGAGCATGAACACTGAAGCTTTCTTT.

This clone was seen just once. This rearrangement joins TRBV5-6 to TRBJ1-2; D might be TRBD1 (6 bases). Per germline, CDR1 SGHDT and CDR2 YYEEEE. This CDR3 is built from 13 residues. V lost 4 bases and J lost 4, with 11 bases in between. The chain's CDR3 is CASSRDKFYGYTF. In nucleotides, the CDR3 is TGTGCCAGCAGCCGGGACAAGTTCTATGGCTACACCTTC.

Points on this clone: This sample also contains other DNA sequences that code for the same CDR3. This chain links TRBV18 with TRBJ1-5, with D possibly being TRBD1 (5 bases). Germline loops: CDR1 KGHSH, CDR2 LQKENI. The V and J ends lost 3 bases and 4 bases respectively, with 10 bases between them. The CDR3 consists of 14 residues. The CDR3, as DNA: TGTGCCAGCTCACCGAGCGGGGGAAATCAGCCCCAGCATTTT. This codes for CASSPSGGNQPQHF.

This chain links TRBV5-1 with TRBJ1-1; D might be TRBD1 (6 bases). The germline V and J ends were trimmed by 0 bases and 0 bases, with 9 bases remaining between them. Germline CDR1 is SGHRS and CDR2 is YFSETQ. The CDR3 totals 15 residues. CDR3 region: CASSLAGQMNTEAFF. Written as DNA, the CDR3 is TGCGCCAGCAGCTTGGCAGGACAGATGAACACTGAAGCTTTCTTT.

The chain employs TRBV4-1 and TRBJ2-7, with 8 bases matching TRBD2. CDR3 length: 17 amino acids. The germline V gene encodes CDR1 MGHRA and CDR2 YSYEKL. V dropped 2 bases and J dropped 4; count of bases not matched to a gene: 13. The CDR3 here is CASSQRATGGGFYEQYF. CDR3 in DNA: TGCGCCAGCAGCCAAAGGGCCACCGGCGGGGGGTTTTACGAGCAGTACTTC.

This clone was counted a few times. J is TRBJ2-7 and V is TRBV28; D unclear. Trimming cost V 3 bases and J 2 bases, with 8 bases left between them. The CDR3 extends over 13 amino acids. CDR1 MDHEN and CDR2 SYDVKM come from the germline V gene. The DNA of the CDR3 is TGTGCCAGCAGTTTCAGAGGAACCTACGAGCAGTACTTC. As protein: CASSFRGTYEQYF.

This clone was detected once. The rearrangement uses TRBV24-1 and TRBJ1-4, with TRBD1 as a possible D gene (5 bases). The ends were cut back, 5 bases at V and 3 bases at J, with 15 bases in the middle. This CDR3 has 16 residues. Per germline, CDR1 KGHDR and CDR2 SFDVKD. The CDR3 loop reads CATSVGGFDANEKLFF. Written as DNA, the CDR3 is TGTGCCACCAGTGTCGGGGGGTTCGACGCTAATGAAAAACTGTTTTTT.

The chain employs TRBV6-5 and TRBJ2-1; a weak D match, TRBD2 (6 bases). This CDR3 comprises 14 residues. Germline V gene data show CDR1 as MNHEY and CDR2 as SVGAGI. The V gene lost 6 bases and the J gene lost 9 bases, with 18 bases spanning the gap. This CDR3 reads CASSLGTPGGEQFF. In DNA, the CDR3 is TGTGCCAGCAGCCTCGGGACTCCCGGGGGTGAGCAGTTCTTC.

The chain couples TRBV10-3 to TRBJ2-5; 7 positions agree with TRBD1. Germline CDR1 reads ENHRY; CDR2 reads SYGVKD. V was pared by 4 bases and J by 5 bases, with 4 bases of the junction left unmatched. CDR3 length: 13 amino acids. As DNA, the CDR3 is TGTGCCATCAGTGCCACAGGGGTCGAGACCCAGTACTTC. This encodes CAISATGVETQYF.

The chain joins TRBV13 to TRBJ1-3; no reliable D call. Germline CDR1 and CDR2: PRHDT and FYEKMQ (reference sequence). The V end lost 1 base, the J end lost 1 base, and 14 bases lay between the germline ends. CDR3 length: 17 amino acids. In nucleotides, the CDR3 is TGTGCCAGCAGCTTAGCTGGGTGGAAGACTTCTGGAAACACCATATATTTT. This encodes CASSLAGWKTSGNTIYF.

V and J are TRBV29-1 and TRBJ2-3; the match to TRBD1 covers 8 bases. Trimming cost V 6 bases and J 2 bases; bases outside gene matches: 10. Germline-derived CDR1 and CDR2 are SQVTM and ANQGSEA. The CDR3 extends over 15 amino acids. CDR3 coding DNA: TGCAGCGTCCTTCCCAGGGGGCTGATCACAGATACGCAGTATTTT. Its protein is CSVLPRGLITDTQYF.

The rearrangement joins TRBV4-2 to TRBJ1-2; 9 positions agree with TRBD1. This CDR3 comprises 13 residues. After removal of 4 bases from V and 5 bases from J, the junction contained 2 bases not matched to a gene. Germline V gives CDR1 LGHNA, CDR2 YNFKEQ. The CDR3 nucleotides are TGTGCCAGCAGCCCGGGACAGGGTTATGGCTACACCTTC. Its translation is CASSPGQGYGYTF.

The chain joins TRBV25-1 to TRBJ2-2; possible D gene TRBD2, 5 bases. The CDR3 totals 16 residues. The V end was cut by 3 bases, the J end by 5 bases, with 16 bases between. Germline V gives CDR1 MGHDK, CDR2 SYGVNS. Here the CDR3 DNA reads TGTGCCAGCAGTGATCCCAAACTAGACCAGACCGGGGAGCTGTTTTTT. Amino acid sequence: CASSDPKLDQTGELFF.

The DNA for the CDR3 is TGTGCCACCAGCAGGGTGTTTGGGGCCAGCAATCAGCCCCAGCATTTT. Its protein product is CATSRVFGASNQPQHF. V is TRBV15 and J is TRBJ1-5; a weak D match, TRBD1 (5 bases). V shed 3 bases and J shed 1 base, with 13 bases lying between them. The CDR3 sequence is 16 residues long. Germline values: CDR1 LNHNV, CDR2 YYDKDF (reference sequence).

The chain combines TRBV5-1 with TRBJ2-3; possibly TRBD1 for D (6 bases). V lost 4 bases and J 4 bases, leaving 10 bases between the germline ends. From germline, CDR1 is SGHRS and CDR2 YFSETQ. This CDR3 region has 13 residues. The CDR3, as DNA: TGCGCCAGCAGCCCAGAGGGGGCAGATACGCAGTATTTT. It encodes CASSPEGADTQYF.

The CDR3 sequence is CASSFPLTGIVYEQYF. The CDR3 bases are TGTGCCAGCAGCTTCCCCCTAACAGGGATCGTGTACGAGCAGTACTTC. The rearrangement links TRBV7-4 to TRBJ2-7; a possible D gene is TRBD1 (6 bases). Trimming cost V 3 bases and J 4 bases, with 19 bases left between them. The CDR3 has 16 amino acids. CDR1 is SGHVT and CDR2 is SQSDAQ in the germline V gene.

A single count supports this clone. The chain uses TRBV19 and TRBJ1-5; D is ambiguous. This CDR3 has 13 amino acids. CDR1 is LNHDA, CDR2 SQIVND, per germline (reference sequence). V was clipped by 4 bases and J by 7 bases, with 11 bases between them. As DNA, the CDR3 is TGTGCCAGTAGTACCAAATTACAGCAGCCCCAGCATTTT. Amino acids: CASSTKLQQPQHF.